Shown below are 9 T cell receptor beta chains from a single sample sequenced in a study of Ad26.COV2.S vaccination and SARS-CoV-2 variants. Sequencing was performed with immunoSEQ multiplex PCR; in TCRdb, only in-frame clones are kept and a portion is missing. The data contain 400,000 to 450,000 clones, around 92% of them singletons. Treatment specified: around 19 received Ad26.COV2.S at low or high dose, single or two shots; about 5 received placebo; per-sample allocation not given. At day 63 after the first vaccine or placebo injection, samples were drawn. This material consisted of peripheral blood, taken in a trial of Ad26.COV2.S vaccine versus placebo. The receptors stem from a person aged 18 to 59 who received the Ad26.COV2.S COVID-19 vaccine or a placebo.

The chain joins TRBV7-9 to TRBJ1-1, with TRBD1 as a possible D gene (5 bases). The CDR3 has 14 amino acids. Germline-derived CDR1 and CDR2 are SEHNR and FQNEAQ (reference sequence). Trimming pared 5 bases from V and 2 bases from J, leaving 12 bases between. Here the CDR3 DNA reads TGTGCCAGCAGCCAATCGACAGTTAACACTGAAGCTTTCTTT. This sequence encodes CASSQSTVNTEAFF.

The chain carries TRBV30 and TRBJ2-6; 12 nucleotides line up with TRBD1. V lost 3 bases to trimming and J lost 2 bases; unmatched junction nucleotides: 5. The CDR3 runs to 17 residues. CDR1 GTSNPN and CDR2 SVGIG come from the germline V gene (reference sequence). CDR3 coding DNA: TGTGCCTGGAGGGGACAGGGGGCGCTGGCTGGGGCCAACGTCCTGACTTTC. Protein product: CAWRGQGALAGANVLTF.

The chain combines TRBV6-5 with TRBJ2-1, with D hard to call. Trimming pared 2 bases from V and 3 bases from J, leaving 5 bases between. Per the germline V gene, CDR1 is MNHEY and CDR2 is SVGAGI. The CDR3 totals 13 residues. CDR3 loop: CASSYGIYNEQFF. The CDR3 DNA follows: TGTGCCAGCAGTTACGGGATCTACAATGAGCAGTTCTTC.

V usage is TRBV29-1 and J usage is TRBJ2-2, with unresolved D. CDR1 SQVTM and CDR2 ANQGSEA come from the germline V gene. The V end was cut by 7 bases, the J end by 6 bases, with 12 bases between. The CDR3 covers 12 residues. The CDR3 sequence: CSAVRSPGELFF. The CDR3 region has the DNA TGCAGCGCTGTAAGGAGCCCCGGGGAGCTGTTTTTT.

The CDR3 DNA reads as TGTGCCTGGAGTGTACAGTCAGGAGATGAAAAACTGTTTTTT. Translating gives CAWSVQSGDEKLFF. This chain uses TRBV30 with TRBJ1-4, with D unresolved. The CDR3 loop spans 14 amino acids. Trimming cost V 0 bases and J 6 bases, with 11 bases left between them. Germline CDR1 is GTSNPN and CDR2 is SVGIG (reference sequence).

V usage is TRBV20-1 and J usage is TRBJ2-7; D is unresolved. The CDR3 sequence is 15 residues long. The germline V and J ends were trimmed by 3 bases and 2 bases, with 17 bases remaining between them. The germline V gene has CDR1 DFQATT and CDR2 SNEGSKA (reference sequence). CDR3 in amino acids: CSASAEDVRPYEQYF. CDR3 sequence (DNA): TGCAGTGCTAGTGCCGAGGACGTCCGTCCCTACGAGCAGTACTTC.

This chain uses TRBV30 with TRBJ2-3; 10 positions match TRBD1. With 0 bases clipped from V and 6 bases from J, the junction kept 9 bases outside the gene matches. The CDR3 consists of 16 residues. CDR1 GTSNPN and CDR2 SVGIG come from the germline V gene (reference sequence). The CDR3 DNA follows: TGTGCCTGGAGTGTACTCGGGACAGGGGCCAGGGATACGCAGTATTTT. Its protein product is CAWSVLGTGARDTQYF.

This clone was observed a handful of times. The rearrangement joins TRBV7-9 to TRBJ1-1, with unresolved D. V dropped 5 bases and J dropped 1 base, with 2 bases sitting between them. CDR1 and CDR2 (germline): SEHNR, FQNEAQ (reference sequence). This CDR3 contains 11 residues. CDR3 nucleotides: TGTGCCAGCAGCGAGAACACTGAAGCTTTCTTT. It codes for CASSENTEAFF. Variable domain in full (rest from reference TRBV7-9 and TRBJ1-1): DTGVSQNPRHKITKRGQNVTFRCDPISEHNRLYWYRQTLGQGPEFLTYFQNEAQLEKSRLLSDRFSAERPKGSFSTLEIQRTEQGDSAMYLCASSENTEAFFGQGTRLTVV.

This chain uses TRBV19 with TRBJ1-1; D uncertain. This CDR3 is built from 13 residues. V lost 5 bases to trimming and J lost 1 base, with 8 bases between them. CDR1 LNHDA and CDR2 SQIVND come from the germline V gene (reference sequence). The DNA for the CDR3 is TGTGCCAGTAGTGAGTGGGGGAACACTGAAGCTTTCTTT. It is translated as CASSEWGNTEAFF.